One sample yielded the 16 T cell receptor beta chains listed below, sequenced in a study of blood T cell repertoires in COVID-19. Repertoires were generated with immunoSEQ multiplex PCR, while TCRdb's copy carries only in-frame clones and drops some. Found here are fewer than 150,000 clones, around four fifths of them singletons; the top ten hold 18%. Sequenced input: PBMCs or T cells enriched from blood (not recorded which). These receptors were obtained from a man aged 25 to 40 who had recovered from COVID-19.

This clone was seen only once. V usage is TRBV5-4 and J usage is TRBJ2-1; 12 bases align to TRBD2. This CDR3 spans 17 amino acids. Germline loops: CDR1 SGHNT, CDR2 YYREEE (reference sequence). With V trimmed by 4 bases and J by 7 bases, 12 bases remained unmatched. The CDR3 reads CASSPTGLAGRVNEQFF. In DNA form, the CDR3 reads TGTGCCAGCAGCCCTACTGGACTAGCGGGAAGGGTAAATGAGCAGTTCTTC.

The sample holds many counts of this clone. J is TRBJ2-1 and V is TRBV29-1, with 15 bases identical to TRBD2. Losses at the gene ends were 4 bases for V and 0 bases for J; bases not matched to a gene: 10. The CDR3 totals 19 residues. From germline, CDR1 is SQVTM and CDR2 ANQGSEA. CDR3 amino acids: CSVASRTSGRVSSYNEQFF. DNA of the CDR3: TGCAGCGTTGCCTCCCGGACTAGCGGGAGGGTTAGCTCCTACAATGAGCAGTTCTTC.

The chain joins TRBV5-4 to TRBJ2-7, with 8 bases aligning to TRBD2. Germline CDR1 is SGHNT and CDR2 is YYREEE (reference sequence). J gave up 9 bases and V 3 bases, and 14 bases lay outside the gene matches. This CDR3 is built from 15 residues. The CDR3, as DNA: TGTGCCAGCAGCTCGCCGGGACTAGATTTGAGTGGGCAGTACTTC. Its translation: CASSSPGLDLSGQYF. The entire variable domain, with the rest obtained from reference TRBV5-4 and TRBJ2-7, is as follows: ETGVTQSPTHLIKTRGQQVTLRCSSQSGHNTVSWYQQALGQGPQFIFQYYREEENGRGNFPPRFSGLQFPNYSSELNVNALELDDSALYLCASSSPGLDLSGQYFGPGTRLTVT.

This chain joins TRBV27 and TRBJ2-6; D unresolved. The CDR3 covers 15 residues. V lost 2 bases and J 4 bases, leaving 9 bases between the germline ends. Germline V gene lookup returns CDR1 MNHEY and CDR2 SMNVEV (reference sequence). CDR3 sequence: CASSLMSLGANVLTF. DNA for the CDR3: TGTGCCAGCAGTTTAATGTCCCTGGGGGCCAACGTCCTGACTTTC.

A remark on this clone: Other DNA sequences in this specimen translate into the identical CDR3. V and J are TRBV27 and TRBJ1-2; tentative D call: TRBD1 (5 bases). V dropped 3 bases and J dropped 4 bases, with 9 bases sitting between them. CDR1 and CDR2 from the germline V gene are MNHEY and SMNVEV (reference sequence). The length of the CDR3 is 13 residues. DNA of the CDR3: TGTGCCAGCAGTTTGGGCACAGGCTATGGCTACACCTTC. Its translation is CASSLGTGYGYTF.

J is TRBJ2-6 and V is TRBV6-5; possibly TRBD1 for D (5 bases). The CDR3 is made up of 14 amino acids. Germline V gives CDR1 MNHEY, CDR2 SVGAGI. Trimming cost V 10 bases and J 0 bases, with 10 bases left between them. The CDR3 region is CATKDTSGANVLTF. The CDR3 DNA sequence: TGTGCCACAAAGGACACCTCTGGGGCCAACGTCCTGACTTTC.

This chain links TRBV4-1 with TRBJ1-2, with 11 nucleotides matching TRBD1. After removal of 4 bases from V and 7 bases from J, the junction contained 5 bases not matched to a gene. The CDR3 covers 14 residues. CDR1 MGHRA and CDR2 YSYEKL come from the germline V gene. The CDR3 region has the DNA TGCGCCAGCAGCCGAACCGGGACAGGGGGTGGCTACACCTTC. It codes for CASSRTGTGGGYTF.

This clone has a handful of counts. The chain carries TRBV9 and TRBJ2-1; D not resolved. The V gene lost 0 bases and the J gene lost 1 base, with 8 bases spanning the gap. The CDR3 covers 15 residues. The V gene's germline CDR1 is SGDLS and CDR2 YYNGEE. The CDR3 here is CASSVDQLSYNEQFF. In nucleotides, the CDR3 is TGTGCCAGCAGCGTAGATCAGTTATCCTACAATGAGCAGTTCTTC.

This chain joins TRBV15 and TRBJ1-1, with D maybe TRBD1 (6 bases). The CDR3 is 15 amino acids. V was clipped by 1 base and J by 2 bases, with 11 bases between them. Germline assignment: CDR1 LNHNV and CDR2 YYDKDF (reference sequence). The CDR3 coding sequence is TGTGCCACCAGCAGAGGGTCAGGGGTTAACACTGAAGCTTTCTTT. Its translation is CATSRGSGVNTEAFF.

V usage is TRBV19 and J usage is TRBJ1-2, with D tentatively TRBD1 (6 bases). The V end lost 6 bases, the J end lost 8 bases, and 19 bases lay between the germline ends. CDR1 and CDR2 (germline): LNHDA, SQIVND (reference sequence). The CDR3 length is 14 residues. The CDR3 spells CASSVGAGAWGYTF. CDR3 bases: TGTGCCAGTAGCGTGGGGGCGGGGGCTTGGGGCTACACCTTC.

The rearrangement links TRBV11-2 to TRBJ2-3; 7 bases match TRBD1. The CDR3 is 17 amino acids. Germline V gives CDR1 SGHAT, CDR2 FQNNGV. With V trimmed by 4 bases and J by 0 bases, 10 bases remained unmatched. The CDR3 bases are TGTGCCAGCAGCTCCCCCTGGACAGGTGCTAGCACAGATACGCAGTATTTT. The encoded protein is CASSSPWTGASTDTQYF.

Written as DNA, the CDR3 is TGTGCCAGCAGCAAGGACAGTCTGAACACTGAAGCTTTCTTT. It translates to CASSKDSLNTEAFF. The chain has TRBV14 and TRBJ1-1; D is perhaps TRBD1 (6 bases). The V and J ends lost 5 bases and 0 bases respectively, with 10 bases between them. The CDR3 is made up of 14 amino acids. Germline V CDR1 and CDR2: SGHDN, FVKESK.

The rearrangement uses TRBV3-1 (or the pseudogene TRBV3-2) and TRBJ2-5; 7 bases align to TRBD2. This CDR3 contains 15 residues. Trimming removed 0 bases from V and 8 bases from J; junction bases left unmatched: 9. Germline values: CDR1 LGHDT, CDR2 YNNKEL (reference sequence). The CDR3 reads CASSQDVSGRDTQYF. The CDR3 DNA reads TGTGCCAGCAGCCAAGATGTGTCAGGGAGGGATACCCAGTACTTC.

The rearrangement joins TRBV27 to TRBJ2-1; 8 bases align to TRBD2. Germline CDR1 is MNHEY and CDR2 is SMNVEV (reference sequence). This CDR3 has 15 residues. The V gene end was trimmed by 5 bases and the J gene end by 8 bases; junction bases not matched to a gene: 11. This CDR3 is CASSLIAGLDHEQFF. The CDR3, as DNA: TGTGCCAGCAGTCTAATAGCGGGACTTGACCATGAGCAGTTCTTC.

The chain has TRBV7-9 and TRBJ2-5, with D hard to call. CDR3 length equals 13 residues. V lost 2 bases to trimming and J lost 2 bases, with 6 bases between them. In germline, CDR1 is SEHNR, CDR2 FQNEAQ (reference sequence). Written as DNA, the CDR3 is TGTGCCAGCAGCTTATCGGTACAAGAGACCCAGTACTTC. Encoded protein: CASSLSVQETQYF. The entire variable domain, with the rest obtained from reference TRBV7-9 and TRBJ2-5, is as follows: DTGVSQNPRHKITKRGQNVTFRCDPISEHNRLYWYRQTLGQGPEFLTYFQNEAQLEKSRLLSDRFSAERPKGSFSTLEIQRTEQGDSAMYLCASSLSVQETQYFGPGTRLLVL.

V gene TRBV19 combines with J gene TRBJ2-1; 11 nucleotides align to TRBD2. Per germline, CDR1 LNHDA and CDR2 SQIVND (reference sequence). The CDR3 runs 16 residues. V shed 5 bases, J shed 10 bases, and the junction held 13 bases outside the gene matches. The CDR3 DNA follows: TGTGCCAGTAGTCCCTCTTCGGTAGCGGGAGGGCGAGAGCAGTTCTTC. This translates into CASSPSSVAGGREQFF.